This passage covers 30 T cell receptor beta chains from one sample sequenced in a study of CD8+CD57+ T cells in acquired aplastic anemia. The template used for profiling TCR beta VDJ and CDR3 was genomic DNA. TCRdb reprocessed the reads via MiXCR and lists one record per CDR3 protein. The profile shows about 120,000 distinct CDR3 sequences, about 60% of them singletons. Patients picked for sequencing had shown CD8+CD57+ cell expansion detected by flow cytometry. The sequenced sample consisted of sorted CD4+, CD8+, or CD8+CD57+ T cells (not recorded which) from PBMCs. The receptors come from a human donor with aplastic anemia.

The gene calls are TRBV7-9 and TRBJ1-5; D is unresolved. V lost 3 bases to trimming and J lost 2 bases, with 5 bases between them. The CDR3 spans 13 residues. CDR1 and CDR2 (germline): SEHNR, FQNEAQ (reference sequence). The CDR3: CASSLWGNQPQHF. CDR3 bases: TGTGCCAGCAGCTTGTGGGGCAATCAGCCCCAGCATTTT.

V usage is TRBV12-3 or TRBV12-4 and J usage is TRBJ2-7; TRBD2 might be the D (5 bases). The CDR3 has 14 residues. V dropped 6 bases and J dropped 0 bases, with 12 bases sitting between them. The CDR3 region is CASRTDGDSYEQYF. CDR3 in DNA: TGTGCCAGCAGGACGGACGGGGACTCCTACGAGCAGTACTTC.

This clonotype was observed a single time. An end of the junction differs from the germline gene, which may be a read error. The chain carries TRBV7-7 and TRBJ2-1; D might be TRBD1 or TRBD2, each matching 5 bases. This CDR3 is 13 amino acids long. Looked up from germline, CDR1 is SSHAT and CDR2 is FNYEAQ (reference sequence). The CDR3 sequence is CASSPGPRNEQFF. For the CDR3, the DNA is TGTGCTAGCAGCCCGGGACCTCGCAATGAGCAGTTCTTC.

Concerning this clonotype itself: One end of the junction varies from germline; a read error may be responsible. This chain links TRBV9 with TRBJ2-1, with D perhaps matching TRBD1 (5 bases). There are 12 residues in the CDR3. Per germline, CDR1 SGDLS and CDR2 YYNGEE. The CDR3 bases are TGCGCCAGCAGCGTAGGACATCTCGAGCAGTTCTTC. Its protein is CASSVGHLEQFF.

A word on this clonotype: An end of the junction differs from the germline gene, which may be a read error. The rearrangement joins TRBV29-1 to TRBJ2-2, with D uncertain. The CDR3 loop spans 11 amino acids. Germline V gene data show CDR1 as SQVTM and CDR2 as ANQGSEA. The CDR3 sequence: CSIEDPWELFF. The CDR3 DNA is TGCAGCATTGAAGATCCGTGGGAGCTGTTTTTT.

In this sample, this clonotype turned up once. This chain connects TRBV2 to TRBJ1-5; D not resolved. Deletions cut 6 bases from V and 0 bases from J, with 9 bases between. In germline, CDR1 is SNHLY, CDR2 FYNNEI. The CDR3 totals 14 residues. The chain's CDR3 is CASSLVSSNQPQHF. CDR3 DNA: TGTGCCAGCAGCCTAGTTTCTAGCAATCAGCCCCAGCATTTT. The variable domain in full, completed from reference TRBV2 and TRBJ1-5, reads EPEVTQTPSHQVTQMGQEVILRCVPISNHLYFYWYRQILGQKVEFLVSFYNNEISEKSEIFDDQFSVERPDGSNFTLKIRSTKLEDSAMYFCASSLVSSNQPQHFGDGTRLSIL.

The chain is built from TRBV10-2 and TRBJ2-1, with D perhaps TRBD1 (6 bases). V was pared by 6 bases and J by 8 bases, with 20 bases between. CDR3 size: 15 residues. The germline V gene has CDR1 WSHSY and CDR2 SAAADI. The CDR3 bases are TGCGCCAGCAGCCCCCGGGACACCTGGCTGGATGAGCAGTTCTTC. Translated, it gives CASSPRDTWLDEQFF.

The V call is TRBV11-3, the J call TRBJ2-5, with 7 bases lining up with TRBD1. Germline V gene sequence: CDR1 SGHNT, CDR2 YENEEA. The CDR3 contains 13 residues. The V segment lost 5 bases and the J segment 3 bases; nucleotides outside the gene matches: 3. The CDR3 sequence is CASSRGQKETQYF. The CDR3 DNA sequence: TGTGCCAGCAGCAGGGGACAGAAAGAGACCCAGTACTTC.

J is TRBJ1-2 and V is TRBV29-1; 8 bases agree with TRBD1. From germline, CDR1 is SQVTM and CDR2 ANQGSEA. There are 13 residues in the CDR3. With 1 base clipped from V and 4 bases from J, the junction kept 2 bases outside the gene matches. The CDR3 loop reads CSVEGTGPYGYTF. CDR3 in DNA: TGCAGCGTTGAAGGGACAGGGCCCTATGGCTACACCTTC. Combining the CDR3 with reference TRBV29-1 and TRBJ1-2 gives the whole variable domain SAVISQKPSRDICQRGTSLTIQCQVDSQVTMMFWYRQQPGQSLTLIATANQGSEATYESGFVIDKFPISRPNLTFSTLTVSNMSPEDSSIYLCSVEGTGPYGYTFGSGTRLTVV.

The genes are TRBV11-2 and TRBJ1-6, with no clear D. V was cut by 3 bases and J by 9 bases, with 18 bases left in between. Germline V gene sequence: CDR1 SGHAT, CDR2 FQNNGV. CDR3 length: 16 residues. CDR3: CASSLDGLVLSSPLHF. The CDR3 coding sequence is TGTGCCAGCAGCTTGGACGGGTTGGTGTTAAGTTCACCCCTCCACTTT.

This chain uses TRBV29-1 with TRBJ1-1; 8 positions match TRBD1. The CDR3 consists of 13 residues. V gave up 6 bases and J gave up 5 bases; unmatched junction bases: 8. Germline values: CDR1 SQVTM, CDR2 ANQGSEA. As DNA, the CDR3 is TGCAGCGTCGTAAGCAGGGGGCGAACTGAAGCTTTCTTT. Encoded protein: CSVVSRGRTEAFF.

Worth noting for this clonotype: The junction departs from germline at one end; a sequencing error may be responsible. V is TRBV10-3 and J is TRBJ2-3, with TRBD1 matching over 8 bases. The CDR3 has 14 residues. Germline loops: CDR1 ENHRY, CDR2 SYGVKD. CDR3 sequence reads: CAINSGEGTGTQYF. CDR3 DNA sequence: TGTGCCATCAACTCAGGGGAAGGGACAGGTACGCAGTATTTT.

This sequence joins TRBV2 and TRBJ2-2; D might be TRBD2 (5 bases). V lost 1 base and J 7 bases, leaving 13 bases between the germline ends. CDR1 is SNHLY, CDR2 FYNNEI, per germline. The CDR3 runs 15 residues. For the CDR3, the DNA is TGTGCCAGCAGTGAAGGACTGTGGGCGGGCGGGGAGCTGTTTTTT. Its translation: CASSEGLWAGGELFF.

This rearrangement joins TRBV2 to TRBJ1-5; D is perhaps TRBD1 (5 bases). Trimming left V 8 bases short and J 2 bases short, with 16 bases between. The CDR3 is 15 residues long. Per the germline V gene, CDR1 is SNHLY and CDR2 is FYNNEI. The CDR3 DNA follows: TGTGCCAGCGGGGCCTACCGGGACCGCAATCAGCCCCAGCATTTT. This translates into CASGAYRDRNQPQHF.

The chain employs TRBV5-1 and TRBJ1-6; D not resolved. V lost 3 bases, J lost 4 bases, and 14 bases lay in between. The CDR3 spans 16 residues. Germline loops: CDR1 SGHRS, CDR2 YFSETQ. CDR3 coding DNA: TGCGCCAGCAGCTACGGCGAGAGAACTTATAATTCACCCCTCCACTTT. Protein: CASSYGERTYNSPLHF.

The V gene is TRBV2, the J gene TRBJ2-7; D remains unclear. V was cut by 6 bases and J by 7 bases, with 10 bases left in between. The germline V gene encodes CDR1 SNHLY and CDR2 FYNNEI. The CDR3 contains 11 residues. Here the CDR3 DNA reads TGTGCCAGCAGGGGCCGTATTGAGCAGTACTTC. It specifies CASRGRIEQYF.

Notes on this clonotype: The junction and the germline gene differ at one end; a read error may be behind it. The chain employs TRBV10-3 and TRBJ2-7, with D perhaps TRBD1 (5 bases). CDR3 length: 13 amino acids. Per germline, CDR1 ENHRY and CDR2 SYGVKD. The CDR3 is CASSDVPGREQYF. The CDR3 DNA reads TGTGCCAGCAGTGATGTCCCAGGGCGCGAGCAGTACTTC.

This clonotype was counted only a few times. V gene TRBV24-1 combines with J gene TRBJ2-5; D gene uncertain. This CDR3 comprises 15 residues. The V gene lost 1 base and the J gene lost 5 bases, with 13 bases spanning the gap. The germline V gene has CDR1 KGHDR and CDR2 SFDVKD. DNA of the CDR3: TGTGCCACCAGTGATTTAAACGGCCGAGAGGAGACCCAGTACTTC. It encodes CATSDLNGREETQYF.

This chain connects TRBV24-1 to TRBJ2-5; no definite D call. Per germline, CDR1 KGHDR and CDR2 SFDVKD. With 3 bases removed from V and 7 bases from J, the gap between germline ends came to 5 bases. The CDR3 totals 11 residues. The CDR3 sequence: CATSDPPTQYF. Here the CDR3 DNA reads TGTGCCACCAGTGATCCACCGACCCAGTACTTC.

The gene calls are TRBV10-3 and TRBJ2-1; TRBD2 matches 11 bases. Germline assignment: CDR1 ENHRY and CDR2 SYGVKD. This CDR3 is 14 amino acids long. V trimming: 8 bases; J trimming: 5 bases; junction bases outside the gene matches: 5. CDR3 DNA: TGTGCCATCCACGGGACTAGCGGAAACAATGAGCAGTTCTTC. Protein sequence: CAIHGTSGNNEQFF.

V is TRBV11-1 and J is TRBJ1-6, with 8 bases identical to TRBD1. Trimming cost V 3 bases and J 11 bases; bases outside gene matches: 12. The length of the CDR3 is 16 residues. Germline CDR1 reads SGHAT; CDR2 reads FQDESV (reference sequence). This CDR3 reads CASSLALAGGWAPLHF. The CDR3 coding sequence is TGTGCCAGCAGCTTGGCGCTGGCAGGGGGCTGGGCACCCCTCCACTTT.

The V and J genes are TRBV7-9 and TRBJ2-7; D assignment may be TRBD1 or TRBD2 (6 bases each). Trimming stripped 5 bases from V and 0 bases from J, with 17 bases between. CDR3 length: 16 residues. CDR1 and CDR2 from the germline V gene are SEHNR and FQNEAQ (reference sequence). CDR3 sequence: CASSLKGGLPSYEQYF. The CDR3 nucleotides read TGTGCCAGCAGCCTAAAAGGGGGACTCCCCTCCTACGAGCAGTACTTC.

In its sample, this clonotype was seen many times. V gene TRBV7-9 combines with J gene TRBJ1-4; D unresolved. Germline V gene data show CDR1 as SEHNR and CDR2 as FQNEAQ (reference sequence). The CDR3 covers 14 residues. The V end was cut by 10 bases, the J end by 5 bases, with 17 bases between. Here the CDR3 reads CAIPLAGINEKLFF. The CDR3, as DNA: TGTGCCATTCCCTTGGCCGGAATAAATGAAAAACTGTTTTTT.

This clonotype was counted a few times. This chain links TRBV20-1 with TRBJ1-2, with a possible D match to TRBD1 (6 bases). Trimming removed 0 bases from V and 7 bases from J, with 18 bases in between. Germline V gives CDR1 DFQATT, CDR2 SNEGSKA (reference sequence). The CDR3 is 15 amino acids. The CDR3 DNA reads as TGCAGTGCTAGAGATCAAACAGGGTGGATGGGTGGCTACACCTTC. Amino acids: CSARDQTGWMGGYTF.

A note on this clonotype: A read error may explain this, as a much larger clone is one base away. The CDR3 region is CASSETWYSPLHF. Written as DNA, the CDR3 is TGTGCCAGCAGCGAGACATGGTATTCACCCCTCCACTTT. The chain is built from TRBV28 and TRBJ1-6; no reliable D call. Germline-derived CDR1 and CDR2 are MDHEN and SYDVKM. The CDR3 has 13 amino acids. V dropped 6 bases and J dropped 8 bases, with 11 bases sitting between them.

The chain joins TRBV12-3 or TRBV12-4 to TRBJ2-1; D is ambiguous. The CDR3 covers 12 residues. V was trimmed by 5 bases and J by 7 bases, leaving 9 bases between them. The CDR3 DNA follows: TGTGCCAGCAGTCTCGCTCGGAATGAGCAGTTCTTC. It is translated as CASSLARNEQFF.

The sample holds a few counts of this clonotype. This CDR3 reads CASSLQGFTEAFF. In DNA form, the CDR3 reads TGTGCCAGCAGTCTCCAGGGGTTCACTGAAGCTTTCTTT. V and J are TRBV12-3 or TRBV12-4 and TRBJ1-1; a possible D gene is TRBD1 (6 bases). V lost 5 bases and J lost 4, with 11 bases in between. The CDR3 contains 13 residues.

This chain connects TRBV20-1 to TRBJ2-1; D might be TRBD1 or TRBD2, each matching 5 bases. This CDR3 is 15 amino acids long. The V end lost 1 base, the J end lost 3 bases, and 13 bases lay between the germline ends. Per the germline V gene, CDR1 is DFQATT and CDR2 is SNEGSKA (reference sequence). Written as DNA, the CDR3 is TGCAGTGCTAGAGTTATGGGGGACCTCTACAATGAGCAGTTCTTC. It translates to CSARVMGDLYNEQFF.

The chain couples TRBV25-1 to TRBJ2-7; tentatively, D is TRBD2 (6 bases). Germline CDR1 reads MGHDK; CDR2 reads SYGVNS. The V gene lost 1 base and the J gene lost 3 bases, with 10 bases spanning the gap. The CDR3 totals 14 residues. The CDR3 loop is CASSESVGGYEQYF. Written as DNA, the CDR3 is TGTGCCAGCAGTGAATCAGTGGGGGGCTACGAGCAGTACTTC.

The V call is TRBV5-5, the J call TRBJ2-7; weak D call: TRBD2 (6 bases). The CDR3 covers 15 residues. From germline, CDR1 is SGHKS and CDR2 YYEKEE (reference sequence). Trimming took 5 bases from V and 5 from J, leaving 20 bases between them. In DNA form, the CDR3 reads TGTGCCAGCAGGACATGGGGGGACCTCCCTAACGAGCAGTACTTC. Protein sequence: CASRTWGDLPNEQYF.